This T cell receptor beta chain was profiled in a study of T-cell memory formation after mild COVID-19. This clonotype showed up just a few times. One entry per CDR3 protein results from TCRdb running MiXCR on the 5' RACE reads. The repertoire holds 470,000 or so distinct CDR3 sequences, with around 27% as singletons. The sequence came from an adult woman who had mild COVID-19 (a few samples of this study predate the infection). Cell type and time point are not known. The sample was PBMCs or a T cell subset sorted from them (not recorded which).

In DNA form, the CDR3 reads TGTGCCAGCAGCAGATCTAGGGGGGACCCCGGGGAGCTGTTTTTT. Protein sequence: CASSRSRGDPGELFF. V gene TRBV12-3 or TRBV12-4 combines with J gene TRBJ2-2; D might be TRBD1 or TRBD2, each matching 6 bases. The CDR3 consists of 15 residues. V gave up 6 bases and J gave up 6 bases, with 17 bases separating them.